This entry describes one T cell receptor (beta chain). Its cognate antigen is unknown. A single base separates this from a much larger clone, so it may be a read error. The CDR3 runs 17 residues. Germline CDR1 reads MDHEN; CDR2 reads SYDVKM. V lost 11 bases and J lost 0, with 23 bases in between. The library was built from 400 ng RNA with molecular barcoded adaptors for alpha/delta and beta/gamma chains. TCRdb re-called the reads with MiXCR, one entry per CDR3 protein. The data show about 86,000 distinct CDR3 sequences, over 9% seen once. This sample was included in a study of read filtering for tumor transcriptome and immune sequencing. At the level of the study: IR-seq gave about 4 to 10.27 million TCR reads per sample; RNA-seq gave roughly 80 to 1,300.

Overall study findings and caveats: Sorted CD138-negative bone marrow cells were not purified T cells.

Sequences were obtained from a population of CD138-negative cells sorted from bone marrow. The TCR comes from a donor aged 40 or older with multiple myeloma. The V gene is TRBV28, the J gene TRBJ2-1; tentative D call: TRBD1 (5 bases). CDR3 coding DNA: TGTGCCGGCTCGCCCGCATCAGGGAAGAGCTCCTACAATGAGCAGTTCTTC. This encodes CAGSPASGKSSYNEQFF.